Following are 26 T cell receptor beta chains from one sample sequenced in a study of blood T cell repertoires in COVID-19. This table comes from immunoSEQ multiplex PCR, and its TCRdb copy is limited to in-frame clones, with some not included. This sample has fewer than 300,000 clones, with around 89% found just once. Source material: peripheral blood. The receptors here all came from a man in his sixties who had recovered from COVID-19.

This chain links TRBV30 with TRBJ2-1, with 16 positions matching TRBD2. The germline V gene has CDR1 GTSNPN and CDR2 SVGIG (reference sequence). This CDR3 is 16 amino acids long. The CDR3 sequence: CVLSPGLAGGYNEQFF. The CDR3 DNA follows: TGTGTCCTAAGCCCGGGACTAGCGGGGGGGTACAATGAGCAGTTCTTC. The full variable domain, its missing parts supplied by reference TRBV30 and TRBJ2-1, is SQTIHQWPATLVQPVGSPLSLECTVEGTSNPNLYWYRQAAGRGLQLLFYSVGIGQISSEVPQNLSASRPQDRQFILSSKKLLLSDSGFYLCVLSPGLAGGYNEQFFGPGTRLTVL.

The genes are TRBV9 and TRBJ1-1, with TRBD1 as a possible D gene (6 bases). Germline loops: CDR1 SGDLS, CDR2 YYNGEE. V was trimmed by 3 bases and J by 4 bases, leaving 19 bases between them. CDR3 length equals 16 residues. The CDR3 DNA follows: TGTGCCAGCAGCGCCCTACAGGGAGTTGTTGGCACTGAAGCTTTCTTT. It is translated as CASSALQGVVGTEAFF.

This chain connects TRBV5-1 to TRBJ2-7, with 9 positions matching TRBD1. Germline V gene data show CDR1 as SGHRS and CDR2 as YFSETQ. This CDR3 contains 15 residues. V was pared by 4 bases and J by 3 bases, with 8 bases of the junction left unmatched. The CDR3 region has the DNA TGCGCCAGCAGCGGCGCCGGGACAGGGATCTACGAGCAGTACTTC. This translates into CASSGAGTGIYEQYF.

The rearrangement uses TRBV19 and TRBJ1-5, with 7 bases that match TRBD1. From germline, CDR1 is LNHDA and CDR2 SQIVND (reference sequence). This CDR3 spans 16 amino acids. J gave up 7 bases and V 3 bases, and 12 bases lay outside the gene matches. The CDR3, as DNA: TGTGCCAGTAGTATTAAGGCGACAGGGCGGGGACAGCCCCAGCATTTT. Translating gives CASSIKATGRGQPQHF.

The CDR3 DNA follows: TGTGCCAGCTCACTTAGGACAGGGGAGGACAATGAGCAGTTCTTC. Translated, it gives CASSLRTGEDNEQFF. V usage is TRBV18 and J usage is TRBJ2-1; TRBD1 aligns across 9 bases. Germline CDR1 KGHSH, CDR2 LQKENI. This CDR3 contains 15 residues. The junction had 6 bases not matched to a gene; V was cut back by 4 bases and J by 5 bases.

V usage is TRBV24-1 and J usage is TRBJ2-5; 7 positions agree with TRBD1. Losses at the gene ends were 3 bases for V and 2 bases for J; bases not matched to a gene: 5. This CDR3 is built from 15 residues. Germline V gives CDR1 KGHDR, CDR2 SFDVKD. Here the CDR3 DNA reads TGTGCCACCAGTGATGCTCGGGACAGACAAGAGACCCAGTACTTC. Translating gives CATSDARDRQETQYF.

The chain joins TRBV25-1 to TRBJ2-2; 9 bases are shared with TRBD1. CDR3 length: 15 amino acids. The V gene's germline CDR1 is MGHDK and CDR2 SYGVNS. V shed 4 bases and J 4 bases; nucleotides not matched to a gene: 4. The CDR3 DNA is TGTGCCAGCAGTGTGTGGACAGGGGTCACCGGGGAGCTGTTTTTT. Its translation is CASSVWTGVTGELFF.

In its sample, this clone was seen a few times. The chain joins TRBV2 to TRBJ2-1; 8 nucleotides agree with TRBD2. CDR3 length: 15 residues. Germline V gene sequence: CDR1 SNHLY, CDR2 FYNNEI. V lost 10 bases and J lost 8; bases outside the gene matches: 16. The CDR3 sequence: CATTPRGGTGDEQFF. The CDR3 nucleotides are TGTGCCACCACACCTCGGGGGGGCACGGGCGATGAGCAGTTCTTC.

This clone appeared once. V is TRBV7-3 and J is TRBJ2-1, with unresolved D. Germline CDR1 is SGHTA and CDR2 is FQGTGA. This CDR3 has 13 residues. V was cut by 5 bases and J by 4 bases, with 9 bases left in between. The DNA for the CDR3 is TGTGCCAGCAGCCAAACTGCATACAATGAGCAGTTCTTC. This gives the protein CASSQTAYNEQFF.

This clone was seen a handful of times. The chain links TRBV7-9 to TRBJ2-7; 7 positions match TRBD1. CDR1 is SEHNR, CDR2 FQNEAQ, per germline (reference sequence). This CDR3 has 12 amino acids. Trimming cost V 8 bases and J 2 bases; bases outside gene matches: 3. CDR3 sequence: CASRTGAYEQYF. The CDR3 DNA reads as TGTGCCAGCCGGACAGGCGCCTACGAGCAGTACTTC.

The chain uses TRBV19 and TRBJ1-4, with 7 nucleotides matching TRBD1. Germline CDR1 is LNHDA and CDR2 is SQIVND (reference sequence). With V trimmed by 5 bases and J by 8 bases, 11 bases remained unmatched. This CDR3 is 15 amino acids long. The CDR3 spells CASSPLRQGGEKLFF. CDR3 sequence (DNA): TGTGCCAGTAGTCCCCTCCGACAGGGCGGCGAAAAACTGTTTTTT.

This clone was recorded a few times. This rearrangement joins TRBV6-2 or TRBV6-3 to TRBJ2-3; a weak D match, TRBD2 (7 bases). The CDR3 covers 20 residues. V gave up 7 bases and J gave up 2 bases, with 31 bases separating them. The V gene's germline CDR1 is MNHEY and CDR2 SVGEGT. CDR3 DNA: TGTGCCAGCATCCCATGGTTAAGGCAGGGGAGGAGCGGGGCCACAGATACGCAGTATTTT. It specifies CASIPWLRQGRSGATDTQYF.

V gene TRBV7-2 combines with J gene TRBJ2-7, with D maybe TRBD1 (5 bases). The germline V gene encodes CDR1 SGHTA and CDR2 FQGNSA. The CDR3 length is 16 residues. The V end lost 5 bases, the J end lost 3 bases, and 20 bases lay between the germline ends. The CDR3 loop reads CASSVLPGNPSYEQYF. The CDR3 nucleotides read TGTGCCAGCAGCGTCCTACCAGGGAACCCTAGCTACGAGCAGTACTTC.

This chain connects TRBV5-8 to TRBJ2-3; the match to TRBD2 covers 13 bases. The CDR3 loop spans 18 amino acids. Germline V gene data show CDR1 as SGHTS and CDR2 as YDEGEE. Trimming cost V 3 bases and J 3 bases; bases outside gene matches: 10. This CDR3 is CASSSPTSGGAGTDTQYF. The CDR3 DNA reads as TGTGCCAGCAGCTCACCTACTAGCGGGGGGGCCGGGACAGATACGCAGTATTTT.

The V gene is TRBV18, the J gene TRBJ2-1; TRBD2 agrees at 12 bases. The CDR3 extends over 16 amino acids. Germline CDR1 and CDR2: KGHSH and LQKENI. V was clipped by 3 bases and J by 4 bases; unmatched bases: 4. The CDR3: CASSPILAGGYNEQFF. The CDR3 bases are TGTGCCAGCTCACCCATACTAGCGGGGGGTTACAATGAGCAGTTCTTC.

This CDR3 is CASSQVSGVSGKQFF. The CDR3 nucleotides are TGCGCCAGCAGCCAAGTTAGCGGGGTGTCGGGTAAGCAGTTCTTC. The V and J genes are TRBV4-1 and TRBJ2-1, with 8 bases matching TRBD2. In germline, CDR1 is MGHRA, CDR2 YSYEKL. With V trimmed by 1 base and J by 11 bases, 10 bases remained unmatched. This CDR3 contains 15 residues.

V is TRBV12-5 and J is TRBJ2-7, with a tentative D call TRBD2 (7 bases). The CDR3 runs to 14 residues. In germline, CDR1 is LGHNT, CDR2 FRNRAP. The V end was cut by 3 bases, the J end by 5 bases, with 14 bases between. This CDR3 is CASGLRGGAHEQYF. The CDR3 region has the DNA TGTGCTAGTGGTTTAAGAGGGGGGGCCCACGAGCAGTACTTC.

This clone was picked up a small number of times. For the CDR3, the DNA is TGTGCCAGCATAAGGACTAGCGGCGCTAGCACAGATACGCAGTATTTT. Protein product: CASIRTSGASTDTQYF. The rearrangement joins TRBV2 to TRBJ2-3; 10 bases align to TRBD2. The CDR3 consists of 16 residues. CDR1 SNHLY and CDR2 FYNNEI come from the germline V gene. Losses at the gene ends were 7 bases for V and 0 bases for J; bases not matched to a gene: 7. The full variable domain, in which reference TRBV2 and TRBJ2-3 provide the parts outside the CDR3, is EPEVTQTPSHQVTQMGQEVILRCVPISNHLYFYWYRQILGQKVEFLVSFYNNEISEKSEIFDDQFSVERPDGSNFTLKIRSTKLEDSAMYFCASIRTSGASTDTQYFGPGTRLTVL.

Here the CDR3 reads CASSPAGVGSGELFF. CDR3 DNA: TGTGCCAGCAGCCCGGCAGGGGTCGGATCCGGGGAGCTGTTTTTT. This chain uses TRBV7-3 with TRBJ2-2; D possibly corresponds to TRBD1 (6 bases). In germline, CDR1 is SGHTA, CDR2 FQGTGA. CDR3 length: 15 residues. The V and J ends lost 5 bases and 6 bases respectively, with 16 bases between them.

The V gene is TRBV5-6, the J gene TRBJ1-2, with 7 bases fitting TRBD1. This CDR3 is built from 13 residues. Germline V gene lookup returns CDR1 SGHDT and CDR2 YYEEEE. The ends lost 4 bases at V and 8 bases at J; junction bases unmatched: 8. The CDR3 protein is CASSARQGGGYTF. CDR3 sequence (DNA): TGTGCCAGCAGCGCCCGACAGGGCGGGGGCTACACCTTC.

This chain joins TRBV4-1 and TRBJ2-3; D is ambiguous. Deletions cut 0 bases from V and 4 bases from J, with 8 bases between. CDR3 length: 14 residues. Germline CDR1 reads MGHRA; CDR2 reads YSYEKL. CDR3 sequence: CASSQDLSSDTQYF. The CDR3 DNA sequence: TGCGCCAGCAGCCAAGATCTAAGTTCAGATACGCAGTATTTT.

This clone has only one observation. V and J are TRBV7-9 and TRBJ1-2; TRBD1 might be the D (5 bases). The germline V and J ends were trimmed by 1 base and 2 bases, with 8 bases remaining between them. The CDR3 runs to 14 residues. The germline V gene has CDR1 SEHNR and CDR2 FQNEAQ (reference sequence). CDR3 protein: CASSLVAGNYGYTF. The CDR3 bases are TGTGCCAGCAGCTTAGTGGCAGGGAACTATGGCTACACCTTC.

The gene calls are TRBV24-1 and TRBJ1-3; TRBD1 matches at 11 bases. V was pared by 0 bases and J by 2 bases, with 8 bases of the junction left unmatched. The CDR3 is made up of 19 amino acids. Germline CDR1 and CDR2: KGHDR and SFDVKD. Written as DNA, the CDR3 is TGTGCCACCAGTGATTTGCGGGACAGGGGGAAACCGCCTGGAAACACCATATATTTT. Encoded protein: CATSDLRDRGKPPGNTIYF.

V and J are TRBV10-3 and TRBJ2-7; 11 nucleotides match TRBD1. Germline lookup yields CDR1 ENHRY and CDR2 SYGVKD. This CDR3 has 15 residues. Trimming cost V 6 bases and J 1 base; bases outside gene matches: 5. The CDR3 coding sequence is TGTGCCATCAGGGCGGGACAGGGGGGATCCTACGAGCAGTACTTC. Protein: CAIRAGQGGSYEQYF.

J is TRBJ1-3 and V is TRBV9; TRBD1 matches at 10 bases. The trim removed 1 base at V and 2 bases at J, leaving 6 bases unmatched. Looked up from germline, CDR1 is SGDLS and CDR2 is YYNGEE. The length of the CDR3 is 17 residues. CDR3 loop: CASSVPPGTGAGNTIYF. CDR3 DNA: TGTGCCAGCAGCGTACCACCCGGGACAGGGGCTGGAAACACCATATATTTT.

V usage is TRBV3-1 (or the pseudogene TRBV3-2) and J usage is TRBJ2-1; TRBD2 is a possible D gene (7 bases). Trimming shortened V by 5 bases and J by 8 bases, and 19 bases separated the two germline ends. Germline-derived CDR1 and CDR2 are LGHDT and YNNKEL (reference sequence). The CDR3 has 15 amino acids. CDR3 amino acids: CASSFTGGSPDEQFF. CDR3 nucleotide sequence: TGTGCCAGCAGCTTTACGGGGGGCAGTCCGGATGAGCAGTTCTTC.